This T cell receptor beta chain originates from a study of shared T cell receptors in the human thymus. The CDR3 has 11 residues. V lost 5 bases to trimming and J lost 10 bases; unmatched junction nucleotides: 6. From germline, CDR1 is SQVTM and CDR2 ANQGSEA. Using immunoSEQ multiplex PCR, the repertoire was profiled, and TCRdb retains in-frame clones only, with some absent. Of 700,000 or so clones in the sample, approximately 83% were seen once. In addition, the sample was reused for a study of human thymus T cells. That investigation notes: Healthy Finnish infants undergoing corrective surgery for congenital heart defects were the donors. The thymus was resected at corrective cardiac surgery. In thymic and blood repertoires alike, V and J usage looked biased. The related literature has documented a marked overlap of thymic repertoires among unrelated individuals.

Input material: thymocytes. The sequence derives from a girl less than two years old with a congenital heart defect. V and J are TRBV29-1 and TRBJ2-7, with TRBD1 identical over 9 bases. CDR3 in amino acids: CSVYGDRVQYF. In nucleotides, the CDR3 is TGCAGCGTTTATGGGGACAGGGTACAGTACTTC.